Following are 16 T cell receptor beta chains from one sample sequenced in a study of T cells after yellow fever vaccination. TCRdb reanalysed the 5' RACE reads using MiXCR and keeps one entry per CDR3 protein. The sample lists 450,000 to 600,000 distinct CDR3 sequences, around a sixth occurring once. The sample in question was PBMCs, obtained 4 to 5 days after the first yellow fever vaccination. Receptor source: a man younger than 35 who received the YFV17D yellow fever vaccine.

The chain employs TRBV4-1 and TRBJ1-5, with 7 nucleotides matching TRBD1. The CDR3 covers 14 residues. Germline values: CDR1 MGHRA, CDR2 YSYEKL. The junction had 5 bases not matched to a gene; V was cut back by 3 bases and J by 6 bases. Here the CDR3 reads CASSHTGVVQPQHF. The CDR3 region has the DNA TGCGCCAGCAGCCATACAGGGGTTGTTCAGCCCCAGCATTTT.

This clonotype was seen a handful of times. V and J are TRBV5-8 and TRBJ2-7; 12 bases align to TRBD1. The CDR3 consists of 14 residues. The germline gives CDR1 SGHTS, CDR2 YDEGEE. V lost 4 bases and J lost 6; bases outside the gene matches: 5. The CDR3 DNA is TGTGCCAGCAGCCTGGGACAGGGGGCGAGCGAGCAGTACTTC. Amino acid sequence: CASSLGQGASEQYF.

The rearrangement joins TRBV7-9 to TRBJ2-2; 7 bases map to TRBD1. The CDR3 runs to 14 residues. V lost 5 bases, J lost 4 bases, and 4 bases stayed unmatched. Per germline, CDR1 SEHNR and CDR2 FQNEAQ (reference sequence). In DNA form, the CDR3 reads TGTGCCAGCAGCCCCAGACAGGGCACCGGGGAGCTGTTTTTT. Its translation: CASSPRQGTGELFF.

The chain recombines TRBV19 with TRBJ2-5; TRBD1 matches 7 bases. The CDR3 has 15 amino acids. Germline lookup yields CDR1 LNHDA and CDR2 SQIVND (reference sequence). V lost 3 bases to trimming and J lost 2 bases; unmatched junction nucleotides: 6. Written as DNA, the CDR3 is TGTGCCAGTAGTATCAGGGGGATAGTTCAAGAGACCCAGTACTTC. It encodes CASSIRGIVQETQYF. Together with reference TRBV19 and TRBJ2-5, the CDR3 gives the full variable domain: DGGITQSPKYLFRKEGQNVTLSCEQNLNHDAMYWYRQDPGQGLRLIYYSQIVNDFQKGDIAEGYSVSREKKESFPLTVTSAQKNPTAFYLCASSIRGIVQETQYFGPGTRLLVL.

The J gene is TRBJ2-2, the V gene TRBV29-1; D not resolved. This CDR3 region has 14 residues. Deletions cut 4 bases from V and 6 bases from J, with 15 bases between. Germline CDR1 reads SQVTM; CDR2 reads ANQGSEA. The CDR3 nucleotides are TGCAGCGTTGCATTGAACAGTGGGGCCGGGGAGCTGTTTTTT. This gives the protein CSVALNSGAGELFF.

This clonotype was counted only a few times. DNA for the CDR3: TGCGCCACCGGGACTGGAGAGACCCAGTACTTC. Its protein is CATGTGETQYF. V is TRBV5-1 and J is TRBJ2-5; D possibly corresponds to TRBD2 (6 bases). Germline V gene sequence: CDR1 SGHRS, CDR2 YFSETQ. Trimming pared 9 bases from V and 4 bases from J, leaving 10 bases between. This CDR3 has 11 residues.

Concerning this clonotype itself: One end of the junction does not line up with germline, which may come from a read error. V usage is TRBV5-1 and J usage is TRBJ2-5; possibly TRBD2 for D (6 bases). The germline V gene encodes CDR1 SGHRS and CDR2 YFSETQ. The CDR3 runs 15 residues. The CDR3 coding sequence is TGCGCCAGCAGCTTGGTCGGGCGGGGAGGAGAGACCCAGCACTTC. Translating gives CASSLVGRGGETQHF.

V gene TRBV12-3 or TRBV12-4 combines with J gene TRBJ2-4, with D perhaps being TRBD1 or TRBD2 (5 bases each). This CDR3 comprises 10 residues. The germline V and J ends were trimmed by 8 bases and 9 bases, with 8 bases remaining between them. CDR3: CASGGIIQYF. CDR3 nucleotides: TGTGCCAGCGGGGGAATCATTCAGTACTTC.

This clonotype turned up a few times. The CDR3 sequence is CASSQEGPLGDNTDTQYF. In DNA, the CDR3 is TGCGCCAGCAGCCAAGAGGGACCTTTGGGGGACAACACAGATACGCAGTATTTT. The chain has TRBV4-3 and TRBJ2-3; D may be TRBD1 (6 bases). Trimming pared 0 bases from V and 2 bases from J, leaving 18 bases between. Germline CDR1 reads LGHNA; CDR2 reads YSLEER. The CDR3 length is 18 residues.

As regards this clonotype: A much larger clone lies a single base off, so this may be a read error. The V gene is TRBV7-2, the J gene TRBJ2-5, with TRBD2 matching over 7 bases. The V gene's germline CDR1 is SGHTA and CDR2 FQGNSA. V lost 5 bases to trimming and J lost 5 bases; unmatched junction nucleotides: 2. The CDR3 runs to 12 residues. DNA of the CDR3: TGTGCCAGCAGCCGAGCGGGGGAGACCCAGTACTTC. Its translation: CASSRAGETQYF.

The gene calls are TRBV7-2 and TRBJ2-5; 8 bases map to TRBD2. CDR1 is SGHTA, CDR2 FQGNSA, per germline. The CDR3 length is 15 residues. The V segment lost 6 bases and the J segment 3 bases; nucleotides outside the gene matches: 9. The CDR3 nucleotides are TGTGCCAGCAGTGCGGGGGCCGGGAGGGAAGAGACCCAGTACTTC. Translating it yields CASSAGAGREETQYF.

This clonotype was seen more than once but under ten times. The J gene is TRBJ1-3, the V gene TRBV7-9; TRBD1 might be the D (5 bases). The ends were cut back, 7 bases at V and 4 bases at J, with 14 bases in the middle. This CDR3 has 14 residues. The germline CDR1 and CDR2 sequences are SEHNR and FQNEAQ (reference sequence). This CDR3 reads CASTRGTEGNTIYF. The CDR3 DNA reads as TGTGCCAGCACTCGGGGGACTGAAGGAAACACCATATATTTT.

The CDR3 sequence: CASTGGVQETQYF. The CDR3 DNA reads TGTGCCAGCACCGGGGGGGTGCAAGAGACCCAGTACTTC. The chain recombines TRBV7-9 with TRBJ2-5, with 8 bases lining up with TRBD2. Germline CDR1 SEHNR, CDR2 FQNEAQ (reference sequence). The CDR3 extends over 13 amino acids. Trimming at V came to 7 bases and at J to 2 bases, leaving 3 bases not matched to a gene.

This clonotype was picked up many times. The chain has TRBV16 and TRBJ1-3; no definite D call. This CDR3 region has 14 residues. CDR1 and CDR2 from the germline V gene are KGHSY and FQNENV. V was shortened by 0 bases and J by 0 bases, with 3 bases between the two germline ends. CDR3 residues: CASSQSRSGNTIYF. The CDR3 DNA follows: TGTGCCAGCAGCCAATCCCGCTCTGGAAACACCATATATTTT.

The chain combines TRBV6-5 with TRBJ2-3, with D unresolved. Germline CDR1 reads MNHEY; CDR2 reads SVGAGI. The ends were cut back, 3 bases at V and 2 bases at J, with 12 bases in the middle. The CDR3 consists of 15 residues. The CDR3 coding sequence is TGTGCCAGCAGTTATTCCCCGATATTCACAGATACGCAGTATTTT. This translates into CASSYSPIFTDTQYF.

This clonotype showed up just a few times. The CDR3 loop is CATQTGSSYEQYF. The CDR3, as DNA: TGTGCCACCCAGACGGGGAGCTCCTACGAGCAGTACTTC. The V and J genes are TRBV5-5 and TRBJ2-7; weak D call: TRBD2 (5 bases). This CDR3 is built from 13 residues. CDR1 and CDR2 (germline): SGHKS, YYEKEE (reference sequence). Deletions cut 9 bases from V and 0 bases from J, with 13 bases between.